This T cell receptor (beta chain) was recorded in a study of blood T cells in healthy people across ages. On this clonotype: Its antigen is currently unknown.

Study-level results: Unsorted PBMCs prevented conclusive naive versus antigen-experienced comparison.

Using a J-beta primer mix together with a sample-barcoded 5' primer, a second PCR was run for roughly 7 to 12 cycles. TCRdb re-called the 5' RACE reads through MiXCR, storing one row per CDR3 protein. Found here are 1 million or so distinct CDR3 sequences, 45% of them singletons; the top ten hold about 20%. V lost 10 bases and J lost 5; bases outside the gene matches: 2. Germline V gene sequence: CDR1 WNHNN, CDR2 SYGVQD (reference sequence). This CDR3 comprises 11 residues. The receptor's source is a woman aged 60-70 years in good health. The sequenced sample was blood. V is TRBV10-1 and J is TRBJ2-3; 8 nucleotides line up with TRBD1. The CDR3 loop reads CATQGEDTQYF. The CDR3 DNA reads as TGCGCCACACAGGGGGAAGATACGCAGTATTTT.